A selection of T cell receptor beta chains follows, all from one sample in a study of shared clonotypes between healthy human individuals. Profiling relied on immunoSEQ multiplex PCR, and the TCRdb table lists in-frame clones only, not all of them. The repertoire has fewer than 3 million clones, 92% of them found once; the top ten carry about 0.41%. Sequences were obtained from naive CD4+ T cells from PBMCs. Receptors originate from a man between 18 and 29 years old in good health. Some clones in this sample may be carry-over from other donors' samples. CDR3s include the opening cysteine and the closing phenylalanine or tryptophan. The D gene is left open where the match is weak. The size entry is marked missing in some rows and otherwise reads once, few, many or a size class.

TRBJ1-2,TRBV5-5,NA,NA,TGTGCCAGCAGCCAGGACCTTTCCTATGGCTACACCTTC,CASSQDLSYGYTF
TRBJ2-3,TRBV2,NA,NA,TGTGCCAGCAGTGAAGCTCAGTCACTTAAGGATACGCAGTATTTT,CASSEAQSLKDTQYF
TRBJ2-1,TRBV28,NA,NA,TGTGCCAGCAGAGAATCGAATGAGCAGTTCTTC,CASRESNEQFF
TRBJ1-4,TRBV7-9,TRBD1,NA,TGTGCCAGCAGCTTAAGGACAGGGGGCGAAAAACTGTTTTTT,CASSLRTGGEKLFF
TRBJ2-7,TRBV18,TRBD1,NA,TGTGCCAGCTCACAAGGCGGGACAGGGGTTTCCTACGAGCAGTACTTC,CASSQGGTGVSYEQYF
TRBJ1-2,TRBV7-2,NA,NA,TGTGCCAGCAGAAATATCTTTCGGGGGGCTCGAGGCTACACCTTC,CASRNIFRGARGYTF
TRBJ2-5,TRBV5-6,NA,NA,TGTGCCAGCAGCTTAGGGCCGAGACCGCTGGGGGAGACCCAGTACTTC,CASSLGPRPLGETQYF
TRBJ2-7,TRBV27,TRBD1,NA,TGTGCCAGCAGTCCGGGGACAGCCTCCTACGAGCAGTACTTC,CASSPGTASYEQYF
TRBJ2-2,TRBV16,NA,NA,TGTGCCAGCAGCCTCCGGGGTCCGACAGCCGGGGAGCTGTTTTTT,CASSLRGPTAGELFF
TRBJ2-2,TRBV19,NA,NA,TGTGCCAGTAGTAGGGGTCCGAACACCGGGGAGCTGTTTTTT,CASSRGPNTGELFF
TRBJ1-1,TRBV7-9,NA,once,TGTGCCACCAGGGTCACTGAAGCTTTCTTT,CATRVTEAFF
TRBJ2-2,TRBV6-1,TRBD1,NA,TGTGCCAGCCGGGACAGACCCACCGGGGAGCTGTTTTTT,CASRDRPTGELFF
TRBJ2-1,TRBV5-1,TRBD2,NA,TGCGCCAGCAGCCGGGACCCGTCGGGGGGTAATGAGCAGTTCTTC,CASSRDPSGGNEQFF
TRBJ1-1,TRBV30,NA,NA,TGTGCCTGGAGCGCGACAGTGAACACTGAAGCTTTCTTT,CAWSATVNTEAFF
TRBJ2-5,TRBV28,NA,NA,TGTGCCAGCAGTTTAGAAGGAGAGACCCAGTACTTC,CASSLEGETQYF
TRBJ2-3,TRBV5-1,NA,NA,TGCGCCAGCAGCCGGTTCCCAGCCACAGATACGCAGTATTTT,CASSRFPATDTQYF
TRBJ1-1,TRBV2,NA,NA,TGTGCCAGCATACTACAGGGTACTGAAGCTTTCTTT,CASILQGTEAFF
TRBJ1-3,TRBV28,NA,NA,TGTGCCAGCAGTTACTTTGGGGGACGTACTGGAAACACCATATATTTT,CASSYFGGRTGNTIYF
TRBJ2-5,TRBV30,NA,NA,TGTGCCTGGAGTTCGGGTCAAGAGACCCAGTACTTC,CAWSSGQETQYF
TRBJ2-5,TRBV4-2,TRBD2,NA,TGTGCCAGCAGCCAGGGAGTGGCTAGCGGGAGCGAGACCCAGTACTTC,CASSQGVASGSETQYF
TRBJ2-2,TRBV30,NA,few,TGTGCCTGGAGTGTAGGGGTTAACACCGGGGAGCTGTTTTTT,CAWSVGVNTGELFF
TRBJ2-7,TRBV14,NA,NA,TGTGCCAGCAGCCCCGGGACCTACTACGAGCAGTACTTC,CASSPGTYYEQYF
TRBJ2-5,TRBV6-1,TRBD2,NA,TGTGCCAGCATGGTCCGGGGGGGCCCGGAGACCCAGTACTTC,CASMVRGGPETQYF
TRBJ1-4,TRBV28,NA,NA,TGTGCCAGCAGTTCTCTCCCTGAAAAACTGTTTTTT,CASSSLPEKLFF
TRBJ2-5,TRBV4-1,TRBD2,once,TGCGCCAGCAGCCAATCCCCTGGCACTAGCGTGTTCCAAGAGACCCAGTACTTC,CASSQSPGTSVFQETQYF
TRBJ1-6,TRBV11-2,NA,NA,TGTGCCAGCAGCCCACGGACAAGGGGTGATTCACCCCTCCACTTT,CASSPRTRGDSPLHF
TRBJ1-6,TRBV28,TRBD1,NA,TGTGCCATCTTGCTCGGGACAGCGTTATCGGATTCACCCCTCCACTTT,CAILLGTALSDSPLHF
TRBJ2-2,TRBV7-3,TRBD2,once,TGTGCCAGCAGCCCACTAGCGGGAGTTTCCGGGGAGCTGTTTTTT,CASSPLAGVSGELFF
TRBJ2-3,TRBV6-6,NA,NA,TGTGCCAGCAGTTACGCCGGCGCAGATACGCAGTATTTT,CASSYAGADTQYF
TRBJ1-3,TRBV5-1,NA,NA,TGCGCCAGCAGCTTGGTGGGAGTCTCTGGAAACACCATATATTTT,CASSLVGVSGNTIYF
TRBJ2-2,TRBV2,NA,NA,TGTGCCAGCAGTGACGGTGCCTTCAGGGATGGGGAGCTGTTTTTT,CASSDGAFRDGELFF
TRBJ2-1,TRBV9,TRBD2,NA,TGTGCCAGCGGACTAGCGGGAGGGACTGAGCAGTTCTTC,CASGLAGGTEQFF
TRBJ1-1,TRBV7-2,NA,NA,TGTGCCAGCAGAGCTGGGCAGTCGAACACTGAAGCTTTCTTT,CASRAGQSNTEAFF
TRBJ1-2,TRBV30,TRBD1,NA,TGTGCCTGGAGCTCTAGACCGAGGGGGCCGCACTATGGCTACACCTTC,CAWSSRPRGPHYGYTF
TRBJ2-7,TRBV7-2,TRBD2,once,TGTGCCAGCAGCTCCAGATATGGACTAGAACGATCATACGAGCAGTACTTC,CASSSRYGLERSYEQYF
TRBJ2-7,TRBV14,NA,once,TGTGCCAGCAGCCACCAATACTACGAGCAGTACTTC,CASSHQYYEQYF
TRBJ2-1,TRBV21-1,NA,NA,TGTGCCAGCACCCCACACAACGGGGCTAAGACAGGGGATGAGCAGTTCTTC,CASTPHNGAKTGDEQFF
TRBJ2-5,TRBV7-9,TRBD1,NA,TGTGCCAGCAGCCGGTATGGGGACAGGGAAGAGACCCAGTACTTC,CASSRYGDREETQYF
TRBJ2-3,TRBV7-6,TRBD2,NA,TGTGCCAGCAGCCTGCGGAGTAGCGGGAGCACAGATACGCAGTATTTT,CASSLRSSGSTDTQYF
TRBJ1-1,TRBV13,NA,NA,TGTGCCAGCAGCTTGTCCCAGAACACTGAAGCTTTCTTT,CASSLSQNTEAFF
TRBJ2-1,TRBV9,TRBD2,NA,TGTGCCAGCAGCGCTTCCGGGAGGTCCGACAATGAGCAGTTCTTC,CASSASGRSDNEQFF
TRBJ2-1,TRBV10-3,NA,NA,TGTGCCATCAGTCGGGAGTCTAATGAGCAGTTCTTC,CAISRESNEQFF